The 30 T cell receptor beta chains below all came from one sample that was sequenced in a study of CD8+ T cells in alopecia areata. After isolation, RNA underwent reverse transcription to generate cDNA as the sequencing template. Sequencing used immunoSEQ multiplex PCR; TCRdb keeps in-frame clones, though not all of them. This sample carries 150,000 to 250,000 clones, nearly 60% of them seen once, and the ten largest clones take more than 5.5%. The sample's treatment: oral pan-JAK inhibitor, 5-10 mg twice daily. The sample in question was CD4+ T cells sorted from blood, obtained at week 24, from a patient treated with tofacitinib. These receptors were obtained from a human donor with alopecia areata.

V gene TRBV7-3 combines with J gene TRBJ2-6; 7 bases are shared with TRBD1. The trim removed 5 bases at V and 4 bases at J, leaving 5 bases unmatched. The CDR3 is made up of 15 amino acids. Germline-derived CDR1 and CDR2 are SGHTA and FQGTGA. The CDR3 DNA reads TGTGCCAGCAGCCTTACAGGGGACGGGGCCAACGTCCTGACTTTC. It is translated as CASSLTGDGANVLTF. Supplemented by reference TRBV7-3 and TRBJ2-6, the full variable domain reads GAGVSQTPSNKVTEKGKYVELRCDPISGHTALYWYRQSLGQGPEFLIYFQGTGAADDSGLPNDRFFAVRPEGSVSTLKIQRTERGDSAVYLCASSLTGDGANVLTFGAGSRLTVL.

The rearrangement uses TRBV5-1 and TRBJ1-4; D is possibly TRBD1 (6 bases). Germline lookup yields CDR1 SGHRS and CDR2 YFSETQ. The CDR3 runs to 16 residues. V was shortened by 6 bases and J by 8 bases, with 23 bases between the two germline ends. CDR3 protein: CASTESWGPPEEKLFF. CDR3 DNA sequence: TGCGCCAGCACCGAGTCATGGGGGCCGCCAGAGGAAAAACTGTTTTTT.

Concerning this clone: This same CDR3 is encoded by further DNA sequences in the sample. The rearrangement links TRBV28 to TRBJ2-5, with a possible D match to TRBD2 (6 bases). The CDR3 is 13 amino acids. The V end lost 5 bases, the J end lost 4 bases, and 11 bases lay between the germline ends. The germline V gene encodes CDR1 MDHEN and CDR2 SYDVKM. The CDR3 is CASSLGRLETQYF. CDR3 sequence (DNA): TGTGCCAGCAGTCTTGGGAGGCTAGAGACCCAGTACTTC.

This chain connects TRBV29-1 to TRBJ2-5, with D hard to call. Looked up from germline, CDR1 is SQVTM and CDR2 is ANQGSEA. Trimming stripped 3 bases from V and 1 base from J, with 15 bases between. The CDR3 contains 15 residues. CDR3 nucleotide sequence: TGCAGCGTTGAGACCATCGGACGGTCCCAAGAGACCCAGTACTTC. It is translated as CSVETIGRSQETQYF.

The chain uses TRBV29-1 and TRBJ2-1; D could derive from TRBD1 or TRBD2 (5 bases each). V gave up 5 bases and J gave up 1 base, with 15 bases separating them. Germline V gene data show CDR1 as SQVTM and CDR2 as ANQGSEA. This CDR3 is built from 15 residues. The CDR3 DNA reads as TGCAGCGTTCCCCAGCTAGCAGGGTCCTACAATGAGCAGTTCTTC. It is translated as CSVPQLAGSYNEQFF.

This clone was observed a handful of times. This chain connects TRBV5-1 to TRBJ2-5; tentatively, D is TRBD1 (5 bases). The germline gives CDR1 SGHRS, CDR2 YFSETQ. The CDR3 totals 15 residues. V was cut by 0 bases and J by 4 bases, with 13 bases left in between. The CDR3 bases are TGCGCCAGCAGCTTGGCCGTGGATAGGGGAGAGACCCAGTACTTC. This encodes CASSLAVDRGETQYF.

The chain is built from TRBV15 and TRBJ1-1; D is unresolved. V dropped 0 bases and J dropped 4 bases, with 9 bases sitting between them. CDR1 and CDR2 from the germline V gene are LNHNV and YYDKDF (reference sequence). CDR3 length: 14 residues. The DNA for the CDR3 is TGTGCCACCAGCAGAGATGGGTCGGGCACTGAAGCTTTCTTT. This sequence encodes CATSRDGSGTEAFF.

This chain links TRBV5-1 with TRBJ2-7, with D possibly being TRBD2 (5 bases). V was clipped by 0 bases and J by 6 bases, with 7 bases between them. Germline CDR1 SGHRS, CDR2 YFSETQ. CDR3 size: 12 residues. The CDR3 reads CASSLVRGEQYF. DNA for the CDR3: TGCGCCAGCAGCTTGGTTCGGGGCGAGCAGTACTTC.

The rearrangement links TRBV10-3 to TRBJ2-5, with D possibly being TRBD2 (6 bases). Germline CDR1 reads ENHRY; CDR2 reads SYGVKD. The CDR3 has 12 amino acids. CDR3 nucleotide sequence: TGTGCTACCGGGCCGGGGGTGGAGACCCAGTACTTC. This encodes CATGPGVETQYF.

V is TRBV18 and J is TRBJ2-1, with 10 bases that match TRBD1. CDR1 and CDR2 (germline): KGHSH, LQKENI. This CDR3 comprises 15 residues. Germline trimming cut 6 bases from V and 3 bases from J; bases unmatched to any gene: 5. The CDR3 coding sequence is TGTGCCAGCTCGCCTCGGGACAGGGGCTACAATGAGCAGTTCTTC. Residues: CASSPRDRGYNEQFF.

This chain connects TRBV6-1 to TRBJ2-7, with TRBD2 matching over 9 bases. The CDR3 extends over 17 amino acids. The germline V gene has CDR1 MNHNS and CDR2 SASEGT. Germline trimming cut 3 bases from V and 4 bases from J; bases unmatched to any gene: 13. CDR3 nucleotide sequence: TGTGCCAGCAGTGATTCGACTGGGCTAGCGGGGTATTACGAGCAGTACTTC. Residues: CASSDSTGLAGYYEQYF.

This clone was counted a few times. The chain is built from TRBV7-2 and TRBJ2-1; TRBD2 might be the D (5 bases). V shed 3 bases and J shed 9 bases, with 15 bases lying between them. Germline V gives CDR1 SGHTA, CDR2 FQGNSA. This CDR3 region has 14 residues. DNA for the CDR3: TGTGCCAGCAGCTTTATGAGTAGCGAGAGTGAGCAGTTCTTC. It translates to CASSFMSSESEQFF.

This chain links TRBV5-1 with TRBJ1-1, with TRBD1 identical over 7 bases. Germline V CDR1 and CDR2: SGHRS, YFSETQ. The CDR3 is made up of 14 amino acids. J was trimmed by 1 base and V by 4 bases; bases with no gene match: 4. CDR3 bases: TGCGCCAGCAGCACAGGGACAGAGAACACTGAAGCTTTCTTT. This translates into CASSTGTENTEAFF.

The chain joins TRBV5-8 to TRBJ1-2; D unclear. The V gene lost 7 bases and the J gene lost 4 bases, with 8 bases spanning the gap. Germline lookup yields CDR1 SGHTS and CDR2 YDEGEE. CDR3 size: 11 residues. CDR3 coding DNA: TGTGCCAGCGTCTTTTTCTATGGCTACACCTTC. Its protein product is CASVFFYGYTF. Full variable domain (missing parts from reference TRBV5-8 and TRBJ1-2): EAGVTQSPTHLIKTRGQQATLRCSPISGHTSVYWYQQALGLGLQFLLWYDEGEERNRGNFPPRFSGRQFPNYSSELNVNALELEDSALYLCASVFFYGYTFGSGTRLTVV.

This clone was found a few times. The J gene is TRBJ1-1, the V gene TRBV25-1; D uncertain. There are 11 residues in the CDR3. In germline, CDR1 is MGHDK, CDR2 SYGVNS. Trimming shortened V by 4 bases and J by 7 bases, and 7 bases separated the two germline ends. DNA of the CDR3: TGTGCCAGCAGTGGCCCAAGTGAAGCTTTCTTT. Its translation: CASSGPSEAFF. Based on the CDR3 plus reference TRBV25-1 and TRBJ1-1, the full variable domain is EADIYQTPRYLVIGTGKKITLECSQTMGHDKMYWYQQDPGMELHLIHYSYGVNSTEKGDLSSESTVSRIRTEHFPLTLESARPSHTSQYLCASSGPSEAFFGQGTRLTVV.

This chain uses TRBV10-3 with TRBJ1-4, with no clear D. The CDR3 is made up of 14 amino acids. CDR1 and CDR2 from the germline V gene are ENHRY and SYGVKD. The V gene lost 3 bases and the J gene lost 6 bases, with 11 bases spanning the gap. CDR3 region: CAISERKRDEKLFF. The CDR3 coding sequence is TGTGCCATCAGTGAAAGGAAGAGGGATGAAAAACTGTTTTTT.

The gene calls are TRBV29-1 and TRBJ1-1; no clear D gene. The CDR3 loop spans 13 amino acids. Trimming stripped 1 base from V and 3 bases from J, with 9 bases between. Per the germline V gene, CDR1 is SQVTM and CDR2 is ANQGSEA. CDR3 in amino acids: CSVEVGMDTEAFF. The CDR3 DNA follows: TGCAGCGTTGAAGTAGGGATGGACACTGAAGCTTTCTTT.

The table lists this clone with a few counts. The rearrangement uses TRBV29-1 and TRBJ1-2, with TRBD1 as a possible D gene (5 bases). The CDR3 loop spans 13 amino acids. V lost 0 bases to trimming and J lost 6 bases, with 11 bases between them. The germline CDR1 and CDR2 sequences are SQVTM and ANQGSEA. Written as DNA, the CDR3 is TGCAGCGTTGAAGATCGGGTAGGGGATGGCTACACCTTC. As protein: CSVEDRVGDGYTF.

The rearrangement uses TRBV28 and TRBJ1-2; 11 bases match TRBD1. This CDR3 contains 14 residues. Per the germline V gene, CDR1 is MDHEN and CDR2 is SYDVKM. V lost 6 bases and J lost 8; bases outside the gene matches: 8. The CDR3 DNA reads as TGTGCCAGCAGGGAGACGGACAGGGGGCAAGGCTACACCTTC. Encoded protein: CASRETDRGQGYTF.

The rearrangement links TRBV2 to TRBJ2-5; D call uncertain. The CDR3 extends over 13 amino acids. V gave up 7 bases and J gave up 1 base, with 10 bases separating them. CDR1 and CDR2 from the germline V gene are SNHLY and FYNNEI. In nucleotides, the CDR3 is TGTGCCAGCAACTCGGGCAGCCAAGAGACCCAGTACTTC. Translation: CASNSGSQETQYF.

The chain carries TRBV5-4 and TRBJ1-6; 7 bases agree with TRBD1. CDR3 size: 14 residues. With 1 base clipped from V and 6 bases from J, the junction kept 1 base outside the gene matches. In germline, CDR1 is SGHNT, CDR2 YYREEE (reference sequence). CDR3 protein: CASSLRDSNSPLHF. The CDR3 DNA reads TGTGCCAGCAGCTTGCGGGACAGTAATTCACCCCTCCACTTT. The full variable domain, its missing parts supplied by reference TRBV5-4 and TRBJ1-6, is ETGVTQSPTHLIKTRGQQVTLRCSSQSGHNTVSWYQQALGQGPQFIFQYYREEENGRGNFPPRFSGLQFPNYSSELNVNALELDDSALYLCASSLRDSNSPLHFGNGTRLTVT.

The sample holds a few counts of this clone. The chain is built from TRBV28 and TRBJ2-7; 7 nucleotides align to TRBD2. Trimming removed 6 bases from V and 0 bases from J; junction bases left unmatched: 11. The germline CDR1 and CDR2 sequences are MDHEN and SYDVKM. CDR3 size: 16 residues. The CDR3 DNA sequence: TGTGCCAGCAGATCCCGAGCGGCTAGCGGCTCCTACGAGCAGTACTTC. This codes for CASRSRAASGSYEQYF.

V usage is TRBV4-3 and J usage is TRBJ2-4, with 8 nucleotides matching TRBD2. This CDR3 comprises 15 residues. The trim removed 1 base at V and 8 bases at J, leaving 7 bases unmatched. Germline V CDR1 and CDR2: LGHNA, YSLEER. The CDR3 sequence is CASSQALRGADIQYF. CDR3 nucleotides: TGCGCCAGCAGCCAAGCCTTGCGGGGGGCGGACATTCAGTACTTC.

About this clone itself: Distinct nucleotide sequences in the sample also encode this CDR3. The chain uses TRBV5-4 and TRBJ2-5; D is unclear. Germline CDR1 reads SGHNT; CDR2 reads YYREEE (reference sequence). The CDR3 loop spans 13 amino acids. Trimming took off 0 bases at V and 5 bases at J, with 8 bases between the two ends. This CDR3 reads CASSLEGSETQYF. The DNA for the CDR3 is TGTGCCAGCAGCTTGGAAGGTAGCGAGACCCAGTACTTC.

V usage is TRBV23-1 and J usage is TRBJ1-1; possible D gene TRBD1, 5 bases. TRBV23-1 is an ORF, with its function uncertain. The CDR3 covers 14 residues. Between the trimmed V and J ends, which lost 2 bases and 5 bases, there was a span of 12 bases. CDR3 coding DNA: TGCGCCAGCAGTCAAAACAGGACGGGGACTGAAGCTTTCTTT. It yields the protein CASSQNRTGTEAFF.

This rearrangement joins TRBV11-1 to TRBJ1-1, with D possibly being TRBD1 (5 bases). The germline gives CDR1 SGHAT, CDR2 FQDESV (reference sequence). CDR3 size: 14 residues. V was clipped by 3 bases and J by 6 bases, with 14 bases between them. The CDR3 DNA sequence: TGTGCCAGCAGCTTGACGGGGGGAGGAGCTGAAGCTTTCTTT. It is translated as CASSLTGGGAEAFF.

The CDR3 DNA follows: TGCGCCAGCAGCTCCTGGGACTTGCTAGCCAAAAACATTCAGTACTTC. Translated: CASSSWDLLAKNIQYF. The chain has TRBV5-1 and TRBJ2-4, with a weak D call TRBD2 (6 bases). The CDR3 runs to 16 residues. Trimming removed 3 bases from V and 0 bases from J, with 13 bases in between. From germline, CDR1 is SGHRS and CDR2 YFSETQ.

This clone has more than one count but fewer than ten. The chain carries TRBV29-1 and TRBJ2-5; 10 nucleotides align to TRBD1. The germline CDR1 and CDR2 sequences are SQVTM and ANQGSEA. The trim removed 7 bases at V and 4 bases at J, leaving 6 bases unmatched. The CDR3 length is 13 residues. The CDR3 DNA reads TGCAGCGACCGCCGGGACAGGGGAGAGACCCAGTACTTC. It codes for CSDRRDRGETQYF. The full variable domain, in which reference TRBV29-1 and TRBJ2-5 provide the parts outside the CDR3, is SAVISQKPSRDICQRGTSLTIQCQVDSQVTMMFWYRQQPGQSLTLIATANQGSEATYESGFVIDKFPISRPNLTFSTLTVSNMSPEDSSIYLCSDRRDRGETQYFGPGTRLLVL.

The V call is TRBV9, the J call TRBJ2-5; TRBD2 is a possible D gene (6 bases). Trimming stripped 4 bases from V and 3 bases from J, with 16 bases between. The CDR3 loop spans 15 amino acids. The germline CDR1 and CDR2 sequences are SGDLS and YYNGEE. CDR3 nucleotide sequence: TGTGCCAGCAGCCAAGGGGTAGCGGCAGAAGAGACCCAGTACTTC. Translation: CASSQGVAAEETQYF.

This clone was found a few times. The chain uses TRBV4-1 and TRBJ1-6, with D hard to call. The CDR3 totals 16 residues. V was cut by 1 base and J by 0 bases, with 7 bases left in between. The germline CDR1 and CDR2 sequences are MGHRA and YSYEKL. CDR3 region: CASSQVASSYNSPLHF. The CDR3 DNA reads TGCGCCAGCAGCCAAGTTGCTAGCTCCTATAATTCACCCCTCCACTTT.